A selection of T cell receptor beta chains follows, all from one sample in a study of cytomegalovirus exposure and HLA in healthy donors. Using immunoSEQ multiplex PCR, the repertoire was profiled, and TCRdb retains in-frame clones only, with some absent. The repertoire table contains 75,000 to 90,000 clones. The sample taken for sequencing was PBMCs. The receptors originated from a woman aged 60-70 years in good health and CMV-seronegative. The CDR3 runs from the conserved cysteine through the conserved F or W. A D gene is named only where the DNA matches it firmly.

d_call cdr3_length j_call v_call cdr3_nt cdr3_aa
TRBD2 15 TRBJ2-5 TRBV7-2 TGTGCCAGCAGTTTTAGCGGGAGGGATCAAGAGACCCAGTACTTC CASSFSGRDQETQYF
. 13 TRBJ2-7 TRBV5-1 TGCGCCAGCAGCTCCGGGATGCACTACGAGCAGTACTTC CASSSGMHYEQYF
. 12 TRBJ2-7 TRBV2 TGTGCCGGAGGAACAGGGAGCTACGAGCAGTACTTC CAGGTGSYEQYF
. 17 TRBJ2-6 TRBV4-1 TGCGCCAGCAGCCAAGAGGAGCGGGCGGCTGGGGCCAACGTCCTGACTTTC CASSQEERAAGANVLTF
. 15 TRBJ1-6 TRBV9 TGTGCCAGCAGCGCAACGGGACTCCCGAATTCACCCCTCCACTTT CASSATGLPNSPLHF
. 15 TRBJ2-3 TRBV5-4 TGTGCCAGCAGCCCGGGGACACCTGTAGCAGATACGCAGTATTTT CASSPGTPVADTQYF
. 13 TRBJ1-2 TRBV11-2 TGTGCCAGCAGCCCCGGACAGTTCTATGGCTACACCTTC CASSPGQFYGYTF
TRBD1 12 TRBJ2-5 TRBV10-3 TGTGCCACCGGGACAGATCAAGAGACCCAGTACTTC CATGTDQETQYF
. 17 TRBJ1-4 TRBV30 TGTGCCTGGAGTGACACCGACATTACCGCAACTAATGAAAAACTGTTTTTT CAWSDTDITATNEKLFF
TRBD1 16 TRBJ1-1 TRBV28 TGTGCCAGCAGTTTAACCACCGGGACAGAGAACACTGAAGCTTTCTTT CASSLTTGTENTEAFF
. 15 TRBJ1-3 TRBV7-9 TGTGCCAGCAGCTTGGGGGCCGGCTCTGGAAACACCATATATTTT CASSLGAGSGNTIYF
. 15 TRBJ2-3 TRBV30 TGTGCCTGGGCCGTGGGGGGTACCGGCACAGATACGCAGTATTTT CAWAVGGTGTDTQYF
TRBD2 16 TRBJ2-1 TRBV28 TGTGCCAGCAGTTTAGGGGGACTAGCTATCTACAATGAGCAGTTCTTC CASSLGGLAIYNEQFF
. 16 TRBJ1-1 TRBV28 TGTGCCAGCAGAAACAGCGGCTTTTCTGGGAACACTGAAGCTTTCTTT CASRNSGFSGNTEAFF
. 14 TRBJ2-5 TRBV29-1 TGCAGCGTTGCAATCGGAGCGAGTACGGAGACCCAGTACTTC CSVAIGASTETQYF
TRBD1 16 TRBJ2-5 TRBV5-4 TGTGCCAGCAGCTTGGGGCAGGGGGCGGTTCAAGAGACCCAGTACTTC CASSLGQGAVQETQYF
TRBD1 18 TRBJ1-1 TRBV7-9 TGTGCCAGCAGAAAATCCGGGACAGGGGAATTTTGGTACACTGAAGCTTTCTTT CASRKSGTGEFWYTEAFF
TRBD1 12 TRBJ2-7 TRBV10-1 TGCGCCAGCAGTGAGTTTACAGGGGCCCCGTACTTC CASSEFTGAPYF
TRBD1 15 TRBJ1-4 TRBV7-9 TGTGCCAGCAGCTTAGCCAAAGGGGGCACTGAAAAACTGTTTTTT CASSLAKGGTEKLFF
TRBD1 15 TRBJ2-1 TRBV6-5 TGTGCCAGCAGTTATACGGGACAGGGGAACAATGAGCAGTTCTTC CASSYTGQGNNEQFF
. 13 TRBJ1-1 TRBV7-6 TGTGCCAGCAGCTTACTGGACAGACCTGAAGCTTTCTTT CASSLLDRPEAFF
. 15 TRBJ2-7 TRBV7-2 TGTGCCAGCAGCTTAGGCAGTTCCGCGGGGTACGAGCAGTACTTC CASSLGSSAGYEQYF
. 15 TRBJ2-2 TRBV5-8 TGTGCCAGCAGCCTTGGGGGGGCCACCACCGGGGAGCTGTTTTTT CASSLGGATTGELFF
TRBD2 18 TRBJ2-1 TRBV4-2 TGTGCCAGCAGCCAAGAGACTAGCGGGAGATGGGATCACAATGAGCAGTTCTTC CASSQETSGRWDHNEQFF
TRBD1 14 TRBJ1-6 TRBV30 TGTGCCTGGAACCCTCGACAGGGCGACAGGCCCCTCCACTTT CAWNPRQGDRPLHF
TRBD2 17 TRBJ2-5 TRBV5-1 TGCGCCAGCAGCCCCGGGACTAGCGGGACGGGAGGAGAGACCCAGTACTTC CASSPGTSGTGGETQYF
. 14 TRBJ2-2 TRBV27 TGTGCCAGCAGTTCCGGTCCGTACACCGGGGAGCTGTTTTTT CASSSGPYTGELFF
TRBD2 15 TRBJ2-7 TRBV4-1 TGCGCCAGCAGCCAAGCGTCTAGCGGTGCCTACGAGCAGTACTTC CASSQASSGAYEQYF
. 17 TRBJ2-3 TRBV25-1 TGTGCCAGCAGTGAGGCTAGCGCGAGATATTCCACAGATACGCAGTATTTT CASSEASARYSTDTQYF
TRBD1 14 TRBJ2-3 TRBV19 TGTGCCAGTAGCAGGACAGGGGGTACAGATACGCAGTATTTT CASSRTGGTDTQYF
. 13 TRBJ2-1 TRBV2 TGTGCCAGCAGCCGGGAGCAAAACAATGAGCAGTTCTTC CASSREQNNEQFF
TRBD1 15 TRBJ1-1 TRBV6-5 TGTGCCAGCAGTCCCCGACAGGGAGGTACCGCTGAAGCTTTCTTT CASSPRQGGTAEAFF
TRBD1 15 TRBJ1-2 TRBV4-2 TGTGCCAGCAGCCATGGGGGGAACGACAGGGATGGCTACACCTTC CASSHGGNDRDGYTF
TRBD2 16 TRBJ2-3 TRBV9 TGTGCCAGCAGCGTAGCAGGGACTAGCGGAGGGGATACGCAGTATTTT CASSVAGTSGGDTQYF
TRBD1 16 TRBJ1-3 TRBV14 TGTGCCAGCAGCCAAGGCACAGGGGGCGCCGGAAACACCATATATTTT CASSQGTGGAGNTIYF
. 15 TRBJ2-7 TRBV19 TGTGCCAGTAGTGTCGGAGGAGAACTGTCCTACGAGCAGTACTTC CASSVGGELSYEQYF
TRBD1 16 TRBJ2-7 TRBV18 TGTGCCAGCTCACCGTTAGGCCAGGGGGTCTCCTACGAGCAGTACTTC CASSPLGQGVSYEQYF
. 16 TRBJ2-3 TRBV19 TGTGCCAGTAAACCCCTCCAGGGACTCGGGACAGATACGCAGTATTTT CASKPLQGLGTDTQYF